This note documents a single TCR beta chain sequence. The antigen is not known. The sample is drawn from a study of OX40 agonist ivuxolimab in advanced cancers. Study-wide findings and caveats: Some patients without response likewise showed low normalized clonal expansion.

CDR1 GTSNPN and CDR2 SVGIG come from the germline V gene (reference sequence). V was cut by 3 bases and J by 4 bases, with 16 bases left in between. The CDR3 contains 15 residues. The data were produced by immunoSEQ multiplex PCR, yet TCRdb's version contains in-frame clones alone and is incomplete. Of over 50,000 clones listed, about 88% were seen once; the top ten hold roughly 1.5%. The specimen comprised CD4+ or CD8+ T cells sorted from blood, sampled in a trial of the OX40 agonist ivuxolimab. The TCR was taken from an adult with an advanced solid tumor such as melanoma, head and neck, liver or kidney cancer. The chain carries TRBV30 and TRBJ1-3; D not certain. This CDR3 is CAWSPTRGYGNTIYF. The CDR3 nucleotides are TGTGCCTGGAGCCCAACGCGGGGTTACGGAAACACCATATATTTT.